The entry below gives a single T cell receptor (beta chain) sequence along with its context. This clonotype was seen a handful of times. Its antigen remains unidentified. No quality values exist for individual bases; no much larger clone is one base distant. The TCR beta CDR3 regions were amplified from RNA transcripts. A first-round RT-PCR of the TCR CDR3 used the HTBI primer set with the Qiagen OneStep RT-PCR kit. The libraries were constructed in a second round of multiplex PCR and then size-selected and purified. Paired-end sequencing of the libraries was performed with 100 bp reads on an Illumina HiSeq2000. Per the original workflow: SOAPnuke was used to process the raw data, with reads discarded if the reads contained adapters or uncalled bases, had a mean Phred below 15, or lacked an exact constant-primer or identifier match. High-quality paired reads were merged with COPE v1.2.5, and unique nucleotide sequences were defined as clonotypes. MiTCR v1.1 was used to align clonotypes to the IMGT TRBV, TRBD and TRBJ reference segments. The analysis was restricted to V-J combinations with a frequency above 0.0001, which together covered 99.2% of the repertoires. A TCS score was defined as the ratio of F50 (clonal expansion) to E x V (chaos), with BLOSUM62-based TCRdist applied between CDR3 peptides within each V-J. Welch's t-statistics and random forest reduced 500 to 550 V-J features to fewer than 15, which were used in a naive Bayes classifier (R e1071). TCRdb reran the public reads through fastp at Q25 and MiXCR, keeping productive beta chains. CDR3 protein sequences are deduplicated, and each keeps its most common genes and DNA. The V and J calls were determined by TCRdb, not by the authors. The sample table holds roughly 500,000 distinct CDR3 sequences, of which approximately 23% were seen once. Together, the top ten hold around 50% of the sample.

This entry belongs to a study of T cells in Graves' hyperthyroidism and ophthalmopathy (dated by TCRdb to between 2018 and 2021). Regarding the complete study: Peripheral blood was sampled at the time of initial diagnosis, prior to any treatment. The study also compared thyroid tissue and blood T-cell repertoires from more than 5 Graves' hyperthyroidism patients. According to the paper, TCR Vbeta CDR3 sequencing was carried out on some 140 peripheral blood samples, which came from around 43 ophthalmopathy, fewer than 80 hyperthyroidism and about 17 progressor patients. For training and testing, the 100 or so patients in the discovery cohort were randomly divided in a 7:3 ratio. A discovery cohort of roughly 100 patients, 43 with Graves' ophthalmopathy and more than 55 with stable Graves' hyperthyroidism, was used to find distinguishing TCR V-J signatures. Once sampling was done, hyperthyroidism patients were given methimazole at a starting dose of 30 mg daily, whereas ophthalmopathy patients were given high-dose intravenous methylprednisolone. Prospective prediction of ophthalmopathy was tested in an independent validation cohort consisting of about 20 hyperthyroidism patients and 15 or so patients who later progressed to ophthalmopathy. What the work shows at the level of the full study, not this receptor alone: In validation, progression to ophthalmopathy was predicted by the model with nearly 71% sensitivity and around 75% specificity, a median of about 6.8 months before onset. Sample size was not statistically predetermined, and blinding of investigators to group allocation was not performed. Most expanded thyroid clonotypes (frequency above 0.001) were also detected in blood, suggesting blood repertoires may reflect thyroid immune responses. In cross-validation, a model built on a 13 V-J signature told ophthalmopathy apart from stable hyperthyroidism with approximately 90% sensitivity and around 84% specificity, and in testing the same model reached 80%/75%.

V ends up 2 bases short and J 8 bases short, with an unmatched junction base count of 7. The CDR1 and CDR2 encoded by the germline V gene are SGHRS and YFSETQ. The CDR3 has 14 amino acids, counting the end cysteine and phenylalanine. The read is trimmed to its CDR3 DNA, 42 bases read in frame from base 1. In the ophthalmopathy patients, disease was moderately to severely active, with a Clinical Activity Score of 3 or more, a NOSPECS grade of 4 or more, and a duration of less than 3 months. Patients with uncontrolled infections, other autoimmune diseases, pregnancy or lactation were excluded. Diagnoses were established on the basis of clinical symptoms, serum thyroxine and TRAb, thyroid ultrasound, and orbital computed tomography. PBMCs were isolated from about 10 ml of fresh peripheral blood by Ficoll-Paque density gradient centrifugation. Trizol reagent was used to extract total RNA, and RNA quality was then checked on an Agilent 2100 Bioanalyzer.

This TCR was recovered from a woman in her 70s with Graves' ophthalmopathy. In this chain, TRBV5-1 is recombined with TRBJ2-3, with 8 middle bases fitting TRBD1. The specimen sequenced was blood. DNA sequence: TGCGCCAGCAGCTTTGGACAGGGACTGAGTACGCAGTATTTT. Its translation is CASSFGQGLSTQYF.